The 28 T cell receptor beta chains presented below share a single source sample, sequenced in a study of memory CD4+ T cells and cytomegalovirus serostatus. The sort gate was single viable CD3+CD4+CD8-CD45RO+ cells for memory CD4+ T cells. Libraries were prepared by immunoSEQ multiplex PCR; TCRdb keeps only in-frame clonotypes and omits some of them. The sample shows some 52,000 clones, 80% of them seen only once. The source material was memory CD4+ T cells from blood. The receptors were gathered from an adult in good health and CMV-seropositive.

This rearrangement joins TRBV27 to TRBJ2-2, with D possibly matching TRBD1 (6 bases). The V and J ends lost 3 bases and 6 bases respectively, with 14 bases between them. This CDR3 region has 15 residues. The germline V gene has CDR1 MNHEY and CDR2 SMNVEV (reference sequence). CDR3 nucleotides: TGTGCCAGCAGTTTCCTACAGGGTGCTGCCGGGGAGCTGTTTTTT. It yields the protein CASSFLQGAAGELFF.

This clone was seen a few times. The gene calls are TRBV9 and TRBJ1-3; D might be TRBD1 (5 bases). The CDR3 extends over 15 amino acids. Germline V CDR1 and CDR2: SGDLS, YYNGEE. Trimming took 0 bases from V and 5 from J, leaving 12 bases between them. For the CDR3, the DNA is TGTGCCAGCAGCGTAGAGGCAGGGACCAGAAACACCATATATTTT. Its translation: CASSVEAGTRNTIYF.

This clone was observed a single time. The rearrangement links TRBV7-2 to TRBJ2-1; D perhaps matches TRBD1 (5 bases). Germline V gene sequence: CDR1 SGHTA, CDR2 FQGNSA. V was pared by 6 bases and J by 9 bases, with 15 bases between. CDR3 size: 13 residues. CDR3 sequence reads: CASSSFREGEQFF. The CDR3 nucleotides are TGTGCCAGCAGTTCTTTCAGGGAAGGTGAGCAGTTCTTC.

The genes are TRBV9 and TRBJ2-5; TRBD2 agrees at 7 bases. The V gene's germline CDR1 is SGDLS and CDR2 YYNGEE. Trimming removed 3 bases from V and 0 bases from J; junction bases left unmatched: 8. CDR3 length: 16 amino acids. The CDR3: CASSGGGEGYQETQYF. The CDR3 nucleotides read TGTGCCAGCAGCGGGGGGGGAGAGGGGTACCAAGAGACCCAGTACTTC. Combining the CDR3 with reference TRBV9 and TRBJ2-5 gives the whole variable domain DSGVTQTPKHLITATGQRVTLRCSPRSGDLSVYWYQQSLDQGLQFLIQYYNGEERAKGNILERFSAQQFPDLHSELNLSSLELGDSALYFCASSGGGEGYQETQYFGPGTRLLVL.

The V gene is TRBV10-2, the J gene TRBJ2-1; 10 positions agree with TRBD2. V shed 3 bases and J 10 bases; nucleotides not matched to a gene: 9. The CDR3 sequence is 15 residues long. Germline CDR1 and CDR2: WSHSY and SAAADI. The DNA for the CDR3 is TGCGCCAGCAGTGACAGCGGGAGGGCATCGAGGGAGCAGTTCTTC. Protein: CASSDSGRASREQFF.

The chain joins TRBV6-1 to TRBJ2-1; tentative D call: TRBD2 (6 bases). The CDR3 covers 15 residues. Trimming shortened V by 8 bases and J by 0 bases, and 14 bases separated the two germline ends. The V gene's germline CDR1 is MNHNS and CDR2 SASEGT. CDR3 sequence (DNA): TGTGCCAGCTGGGAGGATAGGAGCTCCTACAATGAGCAGTTCTTC. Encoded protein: CASWEDRSSYNEQFF.

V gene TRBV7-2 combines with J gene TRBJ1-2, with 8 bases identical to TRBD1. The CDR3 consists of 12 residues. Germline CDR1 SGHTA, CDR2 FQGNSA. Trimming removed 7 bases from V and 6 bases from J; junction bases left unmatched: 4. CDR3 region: CASTLTGDGYTF. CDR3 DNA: TGTGCCAGCACCTTGACAGGGGATGGCTACACCTTC.

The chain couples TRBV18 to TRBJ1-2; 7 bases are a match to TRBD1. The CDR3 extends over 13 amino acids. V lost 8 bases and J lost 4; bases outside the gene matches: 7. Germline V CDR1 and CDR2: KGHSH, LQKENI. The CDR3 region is CASGRGQSYGYTF. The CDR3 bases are TGTGCCAGCGGGAGGGGGCAGTCCTATGGCTACACCTTC. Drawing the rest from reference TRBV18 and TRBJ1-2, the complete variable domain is NAGVMQNPRHLVRRRGQEARLRCSPMKGHSHVYWYRQLPEEGLKFMVYLQKENIIDESGMPKERFSAEFPKEGPSILRIQQVVRGDSAAYFCASGRGQSYGYTFGSGTRLTVV.

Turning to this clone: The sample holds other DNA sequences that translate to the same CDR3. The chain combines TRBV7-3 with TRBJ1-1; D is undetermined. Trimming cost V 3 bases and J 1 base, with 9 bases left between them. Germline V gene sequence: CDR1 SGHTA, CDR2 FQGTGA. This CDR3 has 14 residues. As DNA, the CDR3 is TGTGCCAGCAGCTTGGAACAGACGAACACTGAAGCTTTCTTT. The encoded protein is CASSLEQTNTEAFF.

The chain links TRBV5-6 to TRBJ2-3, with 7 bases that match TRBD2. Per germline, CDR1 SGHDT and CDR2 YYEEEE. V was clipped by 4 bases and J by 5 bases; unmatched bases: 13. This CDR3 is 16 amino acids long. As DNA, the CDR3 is TGTGCCAGCAGCCCCCTTGGCGGGAGTGAGGGAGATACGCAGTATTTT. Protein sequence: CASSPLGGSEGDTQYF.

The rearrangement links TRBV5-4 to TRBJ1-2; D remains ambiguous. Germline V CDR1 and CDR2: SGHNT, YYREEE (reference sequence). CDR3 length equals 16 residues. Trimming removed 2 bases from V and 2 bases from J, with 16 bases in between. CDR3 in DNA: TGTGCCAGCAGCTTAGCGCGGCCTCCATACAACTATGGCTACACCTTC. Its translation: CASSLARPPYNYGYTF.

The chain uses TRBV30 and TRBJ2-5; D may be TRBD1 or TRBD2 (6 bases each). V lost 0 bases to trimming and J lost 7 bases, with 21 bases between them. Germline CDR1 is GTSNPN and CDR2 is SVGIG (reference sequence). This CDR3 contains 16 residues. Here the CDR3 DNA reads TGTGCCTGGAGTGTACTAGGGGGGAATAGTCGACGGACCCAGTACTTC. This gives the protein CAWSVLGGNSRRTQYF.

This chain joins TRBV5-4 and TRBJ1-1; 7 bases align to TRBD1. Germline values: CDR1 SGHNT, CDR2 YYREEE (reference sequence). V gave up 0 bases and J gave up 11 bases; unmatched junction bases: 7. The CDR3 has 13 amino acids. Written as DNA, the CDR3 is TGTGCCAGCAGCTTGGACAGGGGAGGGACTGCTTTCTTT. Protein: CASSLDRGGTAFF.

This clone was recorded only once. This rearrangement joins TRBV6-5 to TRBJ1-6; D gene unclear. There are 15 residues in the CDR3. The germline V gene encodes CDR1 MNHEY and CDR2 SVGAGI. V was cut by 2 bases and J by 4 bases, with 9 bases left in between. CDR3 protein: CASSYSTSYNSPLHF. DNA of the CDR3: TGTGCCAGCAGTTACAGTACATCTTATAATTCACCCCTCCACTTT.

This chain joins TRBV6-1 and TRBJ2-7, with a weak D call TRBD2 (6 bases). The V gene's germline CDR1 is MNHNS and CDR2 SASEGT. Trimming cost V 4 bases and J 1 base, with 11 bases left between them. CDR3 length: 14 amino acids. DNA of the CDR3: TGTGCCAGCAGTGCCGGGACTCGATCCTACGAGCAGTACTTC. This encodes CASSAGTRSYEQYF.

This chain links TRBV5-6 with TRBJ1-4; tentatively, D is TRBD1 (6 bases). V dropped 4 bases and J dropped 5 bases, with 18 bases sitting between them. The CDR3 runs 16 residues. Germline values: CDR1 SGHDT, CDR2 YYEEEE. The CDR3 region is CASSLGLTGQNEKLFF. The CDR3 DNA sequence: TGTGCCAGCAGCCTTGGGCTTACAGGGCAGAATGAAAAACTGTTTTTT.

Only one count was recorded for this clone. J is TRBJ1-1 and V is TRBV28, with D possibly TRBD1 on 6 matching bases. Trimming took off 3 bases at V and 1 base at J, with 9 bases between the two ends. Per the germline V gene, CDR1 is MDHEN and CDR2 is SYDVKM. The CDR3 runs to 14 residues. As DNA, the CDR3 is TGTGCCAGCAGTTTTGGGGGGCAGAACACTGAAGCTTTCTTT. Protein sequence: CASSFGGQNTEAFF.

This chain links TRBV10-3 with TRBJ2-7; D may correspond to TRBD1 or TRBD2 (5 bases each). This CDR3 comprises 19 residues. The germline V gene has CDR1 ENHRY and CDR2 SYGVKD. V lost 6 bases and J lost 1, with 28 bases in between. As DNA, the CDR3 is TGTGCCATCAGCGACCGTCAACAAACTCCGGGACGGTGGTCCTACGAGCAGTACTTC. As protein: CAISDRQQTPGRWSYEQYF.

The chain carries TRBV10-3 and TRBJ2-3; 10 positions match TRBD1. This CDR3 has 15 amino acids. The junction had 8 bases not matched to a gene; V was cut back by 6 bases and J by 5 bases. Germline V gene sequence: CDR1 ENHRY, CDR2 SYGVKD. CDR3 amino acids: CAISGGRDRGDTQYF. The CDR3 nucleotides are TGTGCCATCAGCGGGGGGCGGGACAGGGGAGATACGCAGTATTTT.

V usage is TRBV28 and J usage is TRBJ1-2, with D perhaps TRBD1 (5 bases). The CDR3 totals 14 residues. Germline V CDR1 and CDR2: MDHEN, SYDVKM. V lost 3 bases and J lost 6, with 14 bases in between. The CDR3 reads CASSFTAKGHGYTF. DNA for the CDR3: TGTGCCAGCAGTTTCACCGCGAAGGGACATGGCTACACCTTC.

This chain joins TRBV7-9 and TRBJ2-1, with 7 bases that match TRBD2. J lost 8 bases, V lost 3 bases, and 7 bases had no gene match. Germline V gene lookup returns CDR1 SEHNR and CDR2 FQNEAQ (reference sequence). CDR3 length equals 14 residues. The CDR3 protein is CASSLESGGYEQFF. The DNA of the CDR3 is TGTGCCAGCAGCTTGGAGTCGGGGGGATATGAGCAGTTCTTC.

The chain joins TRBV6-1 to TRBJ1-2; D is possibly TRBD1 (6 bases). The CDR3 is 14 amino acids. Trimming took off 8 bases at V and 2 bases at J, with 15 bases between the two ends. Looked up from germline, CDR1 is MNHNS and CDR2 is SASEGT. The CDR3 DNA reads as TGTGCCAGCTCCGCGGGCAGGGGAAACTATGGCTACACCTTC. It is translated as CASSAGRGNYGYTF.

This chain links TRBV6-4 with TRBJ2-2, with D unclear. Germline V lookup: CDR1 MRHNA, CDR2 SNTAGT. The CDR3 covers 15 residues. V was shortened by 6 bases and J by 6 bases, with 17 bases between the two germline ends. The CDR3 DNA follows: TGTGCCAGCAGCCCTACGGCGGTATGGGCCGGGGAGCTGTTTTTT. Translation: CASSPTAVWAGELFF.

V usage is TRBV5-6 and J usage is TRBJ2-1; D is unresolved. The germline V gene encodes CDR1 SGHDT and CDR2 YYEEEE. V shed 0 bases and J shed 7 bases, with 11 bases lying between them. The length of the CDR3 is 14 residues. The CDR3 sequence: CASSLVRLPNEQFF. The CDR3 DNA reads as TGTGCCAGCAGCTTGGTACGGCTTCCTAATGAGCAGTTCTTC.

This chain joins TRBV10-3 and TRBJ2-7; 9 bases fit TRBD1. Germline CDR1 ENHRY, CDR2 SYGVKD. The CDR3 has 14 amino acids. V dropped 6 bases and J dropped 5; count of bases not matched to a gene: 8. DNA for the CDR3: TGTGCCATCAGACCGGGACAGGGATCTCACGAGCAGTACTTC. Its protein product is CAIRPGQGSHEQYF.

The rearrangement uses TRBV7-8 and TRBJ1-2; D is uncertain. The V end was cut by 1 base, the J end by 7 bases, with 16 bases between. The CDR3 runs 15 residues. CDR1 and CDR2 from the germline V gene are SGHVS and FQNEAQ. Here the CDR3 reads CASSLVGRSAGGYTF. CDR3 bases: TGTGCCAGCAGCTTAGTGGGCAGGTCGGCGGGTGGCTACACCTTC.

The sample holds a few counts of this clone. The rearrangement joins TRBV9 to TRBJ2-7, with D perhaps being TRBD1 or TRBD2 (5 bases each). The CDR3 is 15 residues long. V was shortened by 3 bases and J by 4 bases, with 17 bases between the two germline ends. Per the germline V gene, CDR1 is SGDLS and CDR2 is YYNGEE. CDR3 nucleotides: TGTGCCAGCAGCGGGGGGAGCGATATGAGGTACGAGCAGTACTTC. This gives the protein CASSGGSDMRYEQYF.

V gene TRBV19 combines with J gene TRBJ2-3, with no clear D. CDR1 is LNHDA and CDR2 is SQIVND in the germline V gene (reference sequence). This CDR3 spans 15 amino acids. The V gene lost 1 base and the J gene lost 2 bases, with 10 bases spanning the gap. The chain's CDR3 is CASSIAGRHTDTQYF. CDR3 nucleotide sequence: TGTGCCAGTAGTATAGCCGGGCGGCACACAGATACGCAGTATTTT.